The 30 T cell receptor beta chains below were found in one sample sequenced in a study of control samples from healthy donors and cancer patients. Assay used: immunoSEQ multiplex PCR; TCRdb lists only in-frame clones, some missing. The sample has about 120,000 clones, 70% to 90% seen once. Sequences were obtained from blood. The receptors here all came from a man aged 40-55 years in good health.

The chain employs TRBV11-2 and TRBJ2-7, with D perhaps matching TRBD1 or TRBD2 (5 bases each). The V gene's germline CDR1 is SGHAT and CDR2 FQNNGV. The V end was cut by 10 bases, the J end by 3 bases, with 19 bases between. The CDR3 loop spans 14 amino acids. Here the CDR3 reads CATSTGRGFYEQYF. The CDR3 region has the DNA TGTGCCACCTCCACAGGACGGGGATTCTACGAGCAGTACTTC. The full variable domain, rest sourced from reference TRBV11-2 and TRBJ2-7, is EAGVAQSPRYKIIEKRQSVAFWCNPISGHATLYWYQQILGQGPKLLIQFQNNGVVDDSQLPKDRFSAERLKGVDSTLKIQPAKLEDSAVYLCATSTGRGFYEQYFGPGTRLTVT.

This chain uses TRBV18 with TRBJ1-4, with D possibly TRBD1 on 6 matching bases. This CDR3 spans 14 amino acids. The V gene lost 2 bases and the J gene lost 6 bases, with 10 bases spanning the gap. Germline lookup yields CDR1 KGHSH and CDR2 LQKENI. CDR3 in DNA: TGTGCCAGCTCACCATATGGGACACATGAAAAACTGTTTTTT. As protein: CASSPYGTHEKLFF.

This chain's CDR3 is CASSQATGRQKLFF. In DNA, the CDR3 is TGTGCCAGCAGCCAAGCTACAGGGCGGCAAAAACTGTTTTTT. This chain links TRBV3-1 (or the pseudogene TRBV3-2) with TRBJ1-4; a possible D gene is TRBD1 (6 bases). V was cut by 1 base and J by 9 bases, with 12 bases left in between. Germline lookup yields CDR1 LGHDT and CDR2 YNNKEL (reference sequence). This CDR3 has 14 residues.

The chain uses TRBV27 and TRBJ1-1, with 8 bases matching TRBD1. Trimming took 6 bases from V and 4 from J; bases not matched to a gene: 7. This CDR3 has 14 residues. CDR1 and CDR2 (germline): MNHEY, SMNVEV (reference sequence). The CDR3 DNA reads TGTGCCAGCAGGGACAGGGAGGTGGGCACTGAAGCTTTCTTT. It codes for CASRDREVGTEAFF.

V is TRBV19 and J is TRBJ1-2, with a weak D call TRBD1 (5 bases). CDR1 and CDR2 (germline): LNHDA, SQIVND (reference sequence). The CDR3 totals 15 residues. The V end lost 6 bases, the J end lost 4 bases, and 18 bases lay between the germline ends. In nucleotides, the CDR3 is TGTGCCAGTAGCCCGGGCTGGACATCCACCTATGGCTACACCTTC. It specifies CASSPGWTSTYGYTF. Looking up the rest from reference TRBV19 and TRBJ1-2 gives the full variable domain: DGGITQSPKYLFRKEGQNVTLSCEQNLNHDAMYWYRQDPGQGLRLIYYSQIVNDFQKGDIAEGYSVSREKKESFPLTVTSAQKNPTAFYLCASSPGWTSTYGYTFGSGTRLTVV.

The chain joins TRBV3-1 (or the pseudogene TRBV3-2) to TRBJ2-5; tentative D call: TRBD1 (5 bases). The CDR3 has 16 amino acids. Trimming removed 4 bases at V and 2 bases at J, with 17 bases between. Germline V lookup: CDR1 LGHDT, CDR2 YNNKEL (reference sequence). CDR3 coding DNA: TGTGCCAGCAGCCCCCCTTCCCAGGGTCTACAAGAGACCCAGTACTTC. Translating it yields CASSPPSQGLQETQYF.

The chain has TRBV7-9 and TRBJ2-7, with 9 positions matching TRBD2. Trimming removed 0 bases from V and 7 bases from J; junction bases left unmatched: 7. Germline CDR1 reads SEHNR; CDR2 reads FQNEAQ (reference sequence). The CDR3 is 15 amino acids. The chain's CDR3 is CASSLASGGSEEQYF. The CDR3 DNA is TGTGCCAGCAGCTTAGCTAGCGGGGGAAGTGAGGAGCAGTACTTC.

This clone is labeled as medium-sized. Other DNA sequences from this sample encode an identical CDR3 as well. The chain joins TRBV7-9 to TRBJ1-5; D uncertain. This CDR3 contains 13 residues. Germline assignment: CDR1 SEHNR and CDR2 FQNEAQ (reference sequence). Trimming cost V 1 base and J 4 bases, with 5 bases left between them. CDR3 in amino acids: CASSLDENQPQHF. In DNA, the CDR3 is TGTGCCAGCAGCTTAGATGAAAATCAGCCCCAGCATTTT.

V gene TRBV30 combines with J gene TRBJ1-6; maybe TRBD1 (6 bases). This CDR3 spans 13 amino acids. Trimming took off 3 bases at V and 11 bases at J, with 14 bases between the two ends. Germline V gene sequence: CDR1 GTSNPN, CDR2 SVGIG (reference sequence). Here the CDR3 DNA reads TGTGCCTGGAGCACAGGGTTGGTTCCACCCCTCCACTTT. This encodes CAWSTGLVPPLHF.

The chain combines TRBV4-1 with TRBJ2-5; 7 positions agree with TRBD2. Per germline, CDR1 MGHRA and CDR2 YSYEKL. Trimming removed 2 bases from V and 0 bases from J; junction bases left unmatched: 3. CDR3 length equals 15 residues. CDR3 DNA: TGCGCCAGCAGCCAACATACTAGCGACCAAGAGACCCAGTACTTC. It encodes CASSQHTSDQETQYF.

The rearrangement links TRBV28 to TRBJ2-2, with D possibly TRBD2 on 7 matching bases. V shed 7 bases and J shed 2 bases, with 14 bases lying between them. Germline CDR1 reads MDHEN; CDR2 reads SYDVKM. This CDR3 is 15 amino acids long. The CDR3 here is CASTLGGGNTGELFF. CDR3 nucleotide sequence: TGTGCCAGCACCCTGGGAGGGGGTAACACCGGGGAGCTGTTTTTT.

The rearrangement links TRBV6-5 to TRBJ2-5, with 12 positions matching TRBD2. The CDR3 extends over 15 amino acids. V was pared by 6 bases and J by 5 bases, with 7 bases of the junction left unmatched. Germline CDR1 reads MNHEY; CDR2 reads SVGAGI. The CDR3 sequence: CASRASGGGSETQYF. The CDR3, as DNA: TGTGCCAGCAGAGCTAGCGGGGGGGGCTCGGAGACCCAGTACTTC.

The V call is TRBV30, the J call TRBJ1-4; D is unclear. Germline V CDR1 and CDR2: GTSNPN, SVGIG (reference sequence). Trimming took 2 bases from V and 8 from J, leaving 15 bases between them. The CDR3 runs 14 residues. The CDR3 nucleotides are TGTGCCTGGAGTTCGGTGGGGTTAGGAGAAAAACTGTTTTTT. Translation: CAWSSVGLGEKLFF.

This sequence joins TRBV7-6 and TRBJ2-6; D unresolved. V lost 1 base, J lost 2 bases, and 3 bases lay in between. The CDR3 loop spans 14 amino acids. Looked up from germline, CDR1 is SGHVS and CDR2 is FNYEAQ. Here the CDR3 reads CASSLGAGANVLTF. CDR3 coding DNA: TGTGCCAGCAGCTTAGGGGCTGGGGCCAACGTCCTGACTTTC.

The chain joins TRBV12-5 to TRBJ1-3; TRBD1 matches 8 bases. This CDR3 has 15 residues. After removal of 5 bases from V and 2 bases from J, the junction contained 5 bases not matched to a gene. CDR1 LGHNT and CDR2 FRNRAP come from the germline V gene. DNA for the CDR3: TGTGCTAGTGGTCCGGGGACAGGAGCTGGAAACACCATATATTTT. Translation gives CASGPGTGAGNTIYF.

V usage is TRBV4-2 and J usage is TRBJ2-3; a possible D gene is TRBD2 (6 bases). This CDR3 spans 16 amino acids. Germline values: CDR1 LGHNA, CDR2 YNFKEQ. V lost 3 bases, J lost 8 bases, and 21 bases lay in between. Here the CDR3 reads CASSQGLAWGMGTQYF. DNA for the CDR3: TGTGCCAGCAGCCAGGGCCTAGCGTGGGGTATGGGTACGCAGTATTTT.

The rearrangement uses TRBV27 and TRBJ1-5; D not resolved. The length of the CDR3 is 15 residues. Germline V gene lookup returns CDR1 MNHEY and CDR2 SMNVEV (reference sequence). V was clipped by 6 bases and J by 0 bases, with 12 bases between them. CDR3 protein: CASRPGGYSNQPQHF. In DNA form, the CDR3 reads TGTGCCAGCAGGCCAGGCGGTTATAGCAATCAGCCCCAGCATTTT.

A remark on this clone: The junction departs from the called germline gene at one end, perhaps through a read error. The rearrangement uses TRBV3-1 (or the pseudogene TRBV3-2) and TRBJ1-1; 7 positions agree with TRBD1. Germline V gives CDR1 LGHDT, CDR2 YNNKEL (reference sequence). This CDR3 has 13 amino acids. As DNA, the CDR3 is TGTGCCGGCAGCCAAGGGGGCAGCACTGAAGCTTTCTTT. The encoded protein is CAGSQGGSTEAFF.

The CDR3 is CSVTGTGAAYEQYF. CDR3 sequence (DNA): TGCAGCGTAACCGGGACAGGGGCGGCCTACGAGCAGTACTTC. V gene TRBV29-1 combines with J gene TRBJ2-7, with 10 bases aligning to TRBD1. The germline CDR1 and CDR2 sequences are SQVTM and ANQGSEA. This CDR3 contains 14 residues. J gave up 2 bases and V 6 bases, and 7 bases lay outside the gene matches.

The chain joins TRBV28 to TRBJ1-1; no definite D call. Germline V gene lookup returns CDR1 MDHEN and CDR2 SYDVKM. Trimming left V 4 bases short and J 2 bases short, with 8 bases between. The CDR3 length is 13 residues. CDR3 in amino acids: CASSSPLNTEAFF. The DNA for the CDR3 is TGTGCCAGCAGTTCCCCTCTCAACACTGAAGCTTTCTTT. Complete variable domain (other parts from reference TRBV28 and TRBJ1-1): DVKVTQSSRYLVKRTGEKVFLECVQDMDHENMFWYRQDPGLGLRLIYFSYDVKMKEKGDIPEGYSVSREKKERFSLILESASTNQTSMYLCASSSPLNTEAFFGQGTRLTVV.

This clone came up a few times. This chain links TRBV7-8 with TRBJ2-7, with 7 bases aligning to TRBD2. The CDR3 covers 16 residues. The germline V gene encodes CDR1 SGHVS and CDR2 FQNEAQ. V dropped 4 bases and J dropped 2; count of bases not matched to a gene: 11. The CDR3 nucleotides read TGTGCCAGCAGCTCTCCGGGGGGTAGCGGGCCCTACGAGCAGTACTTC. Translating gives CASSSPGGSGPYEQYF.

This chain links TRBV7-8 with TRBJ2-3; D is possibly TRBD1 or TRBD2 (6 bases each). With 5 bases removed from V and 4 bases from J, the gap between germline ends came to 22 bases. CDR1 and CDR2 (germline): SGHVS, FQNEAQ. The CDR3 is 17 residues long. The CDR3 sequence: CASSPISIGGIADTQYF. The CDR3 DNA reads TGTGCCAGCAGCCCCATTAGTATAGGGGGGATTGCAGATACGCAGTATTTT. Full variable domain (missing parts from reference TRBV7-8 and TRBJ2-3): GAGVSQSPRYKVAKRGQDVALRCDPISGHVSLFWYQQALGQGPEFLTYFQNEAQLDKSGLPSDRFFAERPEGSVSTLKIQRTQQEDSAVYLCASSPISIGGIADTQYFGPGTRLTVL.

V is TRBV29-1 and J is TRBJ1-5; 7 bases are shared with TRBD1. Germline V gives CDR1 SQVTM, CDR2 ANQGSEA. This CDR3 comprises 12 residues. V lost 4 bases to trimming and J lost 9 bases; unmatched junction nucleotides: 6. The CDR3 bases are TGCAGCGTTGTTACAGGGGATGGGCCCCAGCATTTT. Amino acid sequence: CSVVTGDGPQHF.

There are a few counts of this clone. V gene TRBV4-2 combines with J gene TRBJ1-1; D gene unclear. Germline V gene sequence: CDR1 LGHNA, CDR2 YNFKEQ. This CDR3 comprises 15 residues. Trimming removed 0 bases from V and 7 bases from J, with 15 bases in between. The DNA of the CDR3 is TGTGCCAGCAGCCAAGATCGGAGAAGGGAGGGTGAAGCTTTCTTT. Translated: CASSQDRRREGEAFF.

The genes are TRBV12-3 or TRBV12-4 and TRBJ1-5, with 7 positions matching TRBD1. This CDR3 has 13 residues. Trimming took 8 bases from V and 6 from J; bases not matched to a gene: 7. CDR3 in amino acids: CASAPGGSQPQHF. DNA for the CDR3: TGTGCCAGCGCGCCAGGGGGAAGTCAGCCCCAGCATTTT.

V usage is TRBV18 and J usage is TRBJ2-3; no definite D call. CDR1 and CDR2 (germline): KGHSH, LQKENI. There are 12 residues in the CDR3. Trimming cost V 2 bases and J 0 bases, with 0 bases left between them. The CDR3 spells CASSPSTDTQYF. CDR3 coding DNA: TGTGCCAGCTCACCAAGCACAGATACGCAGTATTTT.

V gene TRBV4-2 combines with J gene TRBJ1-1; D not certain. Trimming took 1 base from V and 1 from J, leaving 4 bases between them. CDR1 and CDR2 from the germline V gene are LGHNA and YNFKEQ. The CDR3 has 13 residues. The CDR3 region is CASSQVGNTEAFF. CDR3 DNA sequence: TGTGCCAGCAGCCAAGTTGGGAACACTGAAGCTTTCTTT.

The chain recombines TRBV18 with TRBJ1-1; D uncertain. The CDR3 length is 13 residues. Trimming left V 6 bases short and J 3 bases short, with 11 bases between. Looked up from germline, CDR1 is KGHSH and CDR2 is LQKENI. CDR3 sequence reads: CASSPRADTEAFF. In nucleotides, the CDR3 is TGTGCCAGCTCCCCAAGGGCAGACACTGAAGCTTTCTTT.

The chain recombines TRBV5-1 with TRBJ1-1; 8 bases are a match to TRBD1. Germline values: CDR1 SGHRS, CDR2 YFSETQ. CDR3 length: 14 amino acids. J lost 0 bases, V lost 7 bases, and 5 bases had no gene match. CDR3 sequence (DNA): TGCGCCAGCTGGCAGGGGGCTTTGAACACTGAAGCTTTCTTT. Translated: CASWQGALNTEAFF.

This chain connects TRBV10-3 to TRBJ2-7; TRBD2 matches 9 bases. Germline CDR1 ENHRY, CDR2 SYGVKD. The CDR3 length is 15 residues. With V trimmed by 1 base and J by 2 bases, 3 bases remained unmatched. CDR3 sequence (DNA): TGTGCCATCAGTGAGTTTAGCGGGGGCCCCTACGAGCAGTACTTC. Translation: CAISEFSGGPYEQYF.